This is a list of T cell receptor beta chains from one sample in a study of blood T cells in healthy people across ages. One entry per CDR3 protein results from TCRdb running MiXCR on the 5' RACE reads. The table records 800,000 to 950,000 distinct CDR3 sequences, approximately 32% of them present only once. These records were also assigned to another study, of T cells of mothers and their children.

The sample comprised blood. The origin of the receptors is a woman between 35 and 50 years old in good health. CDR3s include the opening cysteine and the closing phenylalanine or tryptophan. The D gene is left open where the match is weak. Expanded clones get a size class; other rows say once, few or many, or leave the size out.

J | D | size | V | CDR3 | DNA
TRBJ1-1 | TRBD1 | few | TRBV25-1 | CASRGQGRKTEAFF | TGTGCCAGCAGGGGACAGGGAAGGAAGACTGAAGCTTTCTTT
TRBJ1-2 | - | many | TRBV10-3 | CAISDMAENYGYTF | TGTGCCATCAGTGACATGGCAGAGAACTATGGCTACACCTTC
TRBJ1-5 | - | - | TRBV7-9 | CASSLEGILSGQPQHF | TGTGCCAGCAGCTTAGAGGGGATCCTATCCGGACAGCCCCAGCATTTT
TRBJ2-1 | TRBD2 | - | TRBV7-3 | CASSPIAGEHNEQFF | TGTGCCAGCAGCCCTATAGCGGGAGAGCATAATGAGCAGTTCTTC
TRBJ1-6 | - | few | TRBV6-2/TRBV6-3 | CATNGLNSPLHF | TGTGCCACCAACGGGTTGAATTCACCCCTCCACTTT
TRBJ2-5 | TRBD1 | - | TRBV30 | CAWTGGKTQYF | TGTGCCTGGACAGGGGGAAAGACCCAGTACTTC
TRBJ2-5 | - | - | TRBV24-1 | CATSAAVGTQYF | TGTGCCACCAGTGCTGCGGTGGGGACCCAGTACTTC
TRBJ2-2 | TRBD1 | - | TRBV7-3 | CASSSAGPGGLNTGELFF | TGTGCCAGCAGCTCCGCTGGACCAGGGGGCTTGAACACCGGGGAGCTGTTTTTT
TRBJ1-5 | - | many | TRBV4-1 | CASSQGSAGMNQPQHF | TGCGCCAGCAGCCAAGGATCAGCAGGGATGAATCAGCCCCAGCATTTT
TRBJ1-1 | - | - | TRBV5-1 | CASSPETLNTEAFF | TGCGCCAGCAGCCCCGAAACCCTGAACACTGAAGCTTTCTTT
TRBJ1-1 | - | few | TRBV28 | CASSPRGREAFF | TGTGCCAGCAGTCCTCGGGGGAGGGAAGCTTTCTTT
TRBJ1-4 | TRBD1 | - | TRBV4-1 | CASTPGQPLANEKLFF | TGCGCCAGTACTCCGGGACAGCCCTTGGCTAATGAAAAACTGTTTTTT
TRBJ1-2 | - | few | TRBV20-1 | CSARDPGKGYTF | TGCAGTGCTAGAGATCCGGGGAAGGGCTACACCTTC
TRBJ2-5 | - | - | TRBV9 | CASSVASGSVETQYF | TGTGCCAGCAGCGTAGCCAGCGGTTCGGTGGAGACCCAGTACTTC
TRBJ2-3 | - | few | TRBV3-1 | CASSQRSDTQYF | TGTGCCAGCAGCCAGCGCTCCGATACGCAGTATTTT
TRBJ1-2 | - | many | TRBV5-8 | CASSLQVPYYGYTF | TGTGCCAGCAGCTTGCAGGTCCCTTACTATGGCTACACCTTC
TRBJ2-3 | TRBD2 | - | TRBV13 | CASTRPGGDTQYF | TGTGCCAGCACCCGACCGGGGGGAGATACGCAGTATTTT
TRBJ2-1 | - | few | TRBV5-1 | CASTSANHYNEQFF | TGCGCCAGCACATCGGCCAACCACTACAATGAGCAGTTCTTC
TRBJ1-1 | - | few | TRBV6-2/TRBV6-3 | CASSPPGAEAFF | TGTGCCAGCAGCCCCCCCGGCGCTGAAGCTTTCTTT
TRBJ2-7 | TRBD1 | many | TRBV29-1 | CSVEGLTGGASYEQYF | TGCAGCGTTGAAGGGCTAACAGGGGGCGCAAGCTACGAGCAGTACTTC
TRBJ1-4 | - | - | TRBV7-9 | CASSRGTEKLFF | TGTGCCAGCAGCCGAGGAACGGAAAAACTGTTTTTT
TRBJ2-6 | - | - | TRBV20-1 | CSARDLAKLKYSGANVLTF | TGCAGTGCTAGAGATCTGGCCAAACTGAAATACTCTGGGGCCAACGTCCTGACTTTC